This T cell receptor (beta chain) is drawn from a study of T cell responses to AZD1222 COVID-19 vaccine. Study findings and constraints: Baseline antibody screening turned up just 6 or 7 seropositive AZD1222 recipients. Donors were chiefly white British, with a greater number of females, and clonal diversity was perhaps underestimated.

Both about-4-week and about-12-week second-dose recipients were combined. Clones were sequenced by immunoSEQ multiplex PCR, and TCRdb holds only the in-frame ones, with some missing. This table has about 160,000 clones, 92% appearing once. A word on this clone: Antigen specificity is unknown.

The TCR comes from an adult who received the AZD1222 COVID-19 vaccine. The specimen was peripheral blood, collected 28 days after the second AZD1222 dose.

The CDR3: CASSLKSNQPQHF. In DNA, the CDR3 is TGTGCCAGCAGTTTGAAGAGCAATCAGCCCCAGCATTTT. This chain uses TRBV12-3 or TRBV12-4 with TRBJ1-5; D is uncertain. V gave up 3 bases and J gave up 1 base, with 4 bases separating them. The CDR3 is 13 residues long.